The rows below give T cell receptor beta chains drawn from one sample of a study of blood T cell repertoires in COVID-19. Profiling relied on immunoSEQ multiplex PCR, and the TCRdb table lists in-frame clones only, not all of them. The repertoire holds fewer than 200,000 clones, around 74% seen once, with 3.7% in the top ten. The sample consisted of peripheral blood. These TCRs come from a woman aged 80 or over with acute or convalescent COVID-19. CDR3s include the opening cysteine and the closing phenylalanine or tryptophan. A D gene is named only where the DNA matches it firmly. Expanded clones are given a class, and other clones once, few, many or no size at all.

V: TRBV21-1
size: .
J: TRBJ1-1
D: .
DNA: TGTGCCAGCAGCAAAGTGGGCCAACAGGGTGGAGCTTTCTTT
CDR3: CASSKVGQQGGAFF

V: TRBV14
size: .
J: TRBJ1-4
D: .
DNA: TGTGCCAGCAGCCAACAGCGAAATGAAAAACTGTTTTTT
CDR3: CASSQQRNEKLFF

V: TRBV7-8
size: .
J: TRBJ2-2
D: TRBD1
DNA: TGTGCCAGCAGCTTATTGGGACAGGGGGCGGGCGGGGAGCTGTTTTTT
CDR3: CASSLLGQGAGGELFF

V: TRBV6-4
size: many
J: TRBJ2-1
D: .
DNA: TGTGCCAGCAGTAACGGGAACCTTTACAATGAGCAGTTCTTC
CDR3: CASSNGNLYNEQFF

V: TRBV11-1
size: few
J: TRBJ2-1
D: TRBD1
DNA: TGTGCCAGCGCTAGGGGGCAACAGCCCAATGAGCAGTTCTTC
CDR3: CASARGQQPNEQFF

V: TRBV12-3/TRBV12-4
size: few
J: TRBJ2-3
D: .
DNA: TGTGCCAGCCGGGTTACAGATACGCAGTATTTT
CDR3: CASRVTDTQYF

V: TRBV9
size: once
J: TRBJ1-1
D: .
DNA: TGTGCCAGCAGCCCCCGGGAGAGCAACTGGGCGATAGTCACTGAAGCTTTCTTT
CDR3: CASSPRESNWAIVTEAFF

V: TRBV5-1
size: few
J: TRBJ1-6
D: TRBD1
DNA: TGCGCCAGCAGCCTCCGGGACAGGGATTCACCCCTCCACTTT
CDR3: CASSLRDRDSPLHF

V: TRBV5-1
size: .
J: TRBJ1-3
D: .
DNA: TGCGCCAGCAGCTTGGCCTGGGGCATCGGAAACACCATATATTTT
CDR3: CASSLAWGIGNTIYF

V: TRBV25-1
size: .
J: TRBJ1-4
D: .
DNA: TGTGCCAGCAGCGCCCGACGGGGAGGTGAAAAACTGTTTTTT
CDR3: CASSARRGGEKLFF

V: TRBV30
size: .
J: TRBJ1-2
D: TRBD1
DNA: TGTGCCTGGAGTGTACACGGACAGGGGACAAAAGCTAACTATGGCTACACCTTC
CDR3: CAWSVHGQGTKANYGYTF

V: TRBV28
size: once
J: TRBJ2-7
D: .
DNA: TGTGCCAGCAGTTTCAGGGGTCGAAACTCCTACGAGCAGTACTTC
CDR3: CASSFRGRNSYEQYF

V: TRBV29-1
size: .
J: TRBJ2-1
D: .
DNA: TGCAGCGTTGAAGTATCGGGGAATGAGCAGTTCTTC
CDR3: CSVEVSGNEQFF

V: TRBV6-5
size: .
J: TRBJ1-6
D: .
DNA: TGTGCCAGCGGTTCGCCGATGGAGGGTAATTCACCCCTCCACTTT
CDR3: CASGSPMEGNSPLHF

V: TRBV6-5
size: .
J: TRBJ2-7
D: TRBD1
DNA: TGTGCCAGCAGAGGGGGCAGGGACGAGCAGTACTTC
CDR3: CASRGGRDEQYF

V: TRBV4-3
size: .
J: TRBJ2-5
D: TRBD1
DNA: TGCGCCAGCAGCCAGACGACAGGGGGGGCAGGTGAGACCCAGTACTTC
CDR3: CASSQTTGGAGETQYF

V: TRBV18
size: .
J: TRBJ2-7
D: .
DNA: TGTGCCAGCTCCCCGGGAGCATCCTACGAGCAGTACTTC
CDR3: CASSPGASYEQYF

V: TRBV19
size: .
J: TRBJ2-3
D: TRBD1
DNA: TGTGCCAGTAGTTCGGGACAGGGGAGCACAGATACGCAGTATTTT
CDR3: CASSSGQGSTDTQYF

V: TRBV7-7
size: .
J: TRBJ2-1
D: .
DNA: TGTGCCAGCAGCTTACATCCCGGGAATGAGCAGTTCTTC
CDR3: CASSLHPGNEQFF

V: TRBV11-3
size: .
J: TRBJ1-1
D: .
DNA: TGTGCCAGCAGCCTATCGGGGGGGAACACTGAAGCTTTCTTT
CDR3: CASSLSGGNTEAFF